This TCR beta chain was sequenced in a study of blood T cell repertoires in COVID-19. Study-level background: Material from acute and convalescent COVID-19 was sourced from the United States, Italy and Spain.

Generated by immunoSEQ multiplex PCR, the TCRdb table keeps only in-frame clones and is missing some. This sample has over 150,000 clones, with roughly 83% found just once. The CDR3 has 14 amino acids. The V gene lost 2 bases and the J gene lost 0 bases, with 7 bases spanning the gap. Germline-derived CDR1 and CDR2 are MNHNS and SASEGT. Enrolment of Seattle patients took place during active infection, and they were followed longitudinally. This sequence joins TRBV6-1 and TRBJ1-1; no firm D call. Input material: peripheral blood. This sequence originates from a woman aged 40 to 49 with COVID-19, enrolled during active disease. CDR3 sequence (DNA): TGTGCCAGCAGTGAAACAGAGATGAACACTGAAGCTTTCTTT. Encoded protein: CASSETEMNTEAFF.